Reported below is one T cell receptor beta chain. Its antigen remains unidentified. This sample is part of a study of cytomegalovirus exposure and HLA in healthy donors. Study-level points and caveats: The tendency of first-cohort TCR clusters to co-occur in the approximately 110 validation repertoires was identified by a subsequent analysis.

Measured with immunoSEQ multiplex PCR; TCRdb has only the in-frame clones, and not every one. The sample shows 150,000 to 200,000 clones, roughly 82% of them seen only once. Germline values: CDR1 SEHNR, CDR2 FQNEAQ (reference sequence). The CDR3 covers 16 residues. Unmatched junction bases numbered 8, after V lost 5 bases and J lost 1 base. The sample was PBMCs. The source of this sequence is a woman aged 18-29 years in good health and CMV-seronegative. The rearrangement links TRBV7-9 to TRBJ2-7; 10 bases map to TRBD1. Here the CDR3 reads CASSPTGGPGSYEQYF. The CDR3 nucleotides read TGTGCCAGCAGCCCGACAGGGGGCCCGGGTTCCTACGAGCAGTACTTC.